Listed below are T cell receptor beta chains from one sample, sequenced in a study of blood T cell repertoires in COVID-19. The assay was immunoSEQ multiplex PCR, and TCRdb's table has in-frame clones only and misses some. The sample carries hundreds of thousands of clones, more than 80% recorded once. Sequencing was performed on PBMCs or T cells enriched from blood (not recorded which). These TCRs come from a man aged 18 to 30 who had recovered from COVID-19. Both conserved end residues are part of each CDR3. A D gene is named only where the DNA matches it firmly. Only part of the rows carry a size: once, few, many, or a class if the clone is expanded.

cdr3_aa: CASSTRLARSTDTQYF
cdr3_nt: TGTGCCAGTAGTACCCGACTAGCCCGTAGCACAGATACGCAGTATTTT
v_call: TRBV19
j_call: TRBJ2-3
clone_size: .
d_call: TRBD2

cdr3_aa: CASSSQGFAEAFF
cdr3_nt: TGTGCCAGCAGCTCACAGGGCTTCGCTGAAGCTTTCTTT
v_call: TRBV7-2
j_call: TRBJ1-1
clone_size: .
d_call: .

cdr3_aa: CATRQGAGTGELFF
cdr3_nt: TGCGCCACCAGACAGGGGGCTGGCACCGGGGAGCTGTTTTTT
v_call: TRBV5-1
j_call: TRBJ2-2
clone_size: .
d_call: TRBD1

cdr3_aa: CASSYREGDEQFF
cdr3_nt: TGTGCCAGCAGCTACAGGGAAGGGGATGAGCAGTTCTTC
v_call: TRBV11-3
j_call: TRBJ2-1
clone_size: .
d_call: .

cdr3_aa: CASSAGQGNYGYTF
cdr3_nt: TGTGCCAGCAGCGCGGGACAGGGGAACTATGGCTACACCTTC
v_call: TRBV9
j_call: TRBJ1-2
clone_size: .
d_call: TRBD1

cdr3_aa: CASSPLVLGGAQEQYF
cdr3_nt: TGTGCCAGCTCACCACTTGTACTCGGGGGGGCGCAAGAGCAGTACTTC
v_call: TRBV18
j_call: TRBJ2-7
clone_size: once
d_call: TRBD2

cdr3_aa: CASSFNKNYGYTF
cdr3_nt: TGTGCCAGCAGTTTCAACAAGAACTATGGCTACACCTTC
v_call: TRBV12-3/TRBV12-4
j_call: TRBJ1-2
clone_size: .
d_call: .

cdr3_aa: CSAATGLHNNEQFF
cdr3_nt: TGCAGCGCCGCTACAGGGTTGCATAACAATGAGCAGTTCTTC
v_call: TRBV29-1
j_call: TRBJ2-1
clone_size: .
d_call: .

cdr3_aa: CASSSDPGGGGEQYF
cdr3_nt: TGTGCCAGCAGTTCGGATCCAGGGGGAGGTGGCGAGCAGTACTTC
v_call: TRBV28
j_call: TRBJ2-7
clone_size: .
d_call: .

cdr3_aa: CATSRDQYYYTF
cdr3_nt: TGTGCCACCAGCAGAGATCAGTATTACTACACCTTC
v_call: TRBV15
j_call: TRBJ1-2
clone_size: once
d_call: .